The clone carrying this T cell receptor beta chain was counted a few times. V was clipped by 1 base and J by 6 bases, with 6 bases between them. CDR3 length: 13 residues. CDR1 is MNHEY and CDR2 is SMNVEV in the germline V gene (reference sequence). This sample is drawn from a study of blood T cell repertoires in COVID-19. Study-wide context: Collection of acute and convalescent COVID-19 samples took place in the United States, Italy and Spain. Nucleic acid was either cDNA or gDNA, and it came from T cells, B-cell-depleted T cells, or PBMCs.

Methods used by the authors: For nucleated cells, counts were estimated from reference gene primer amplification. Clones were sequenced by immunoSEQ multiplex PCR, and TCRdb holds only the in-frame ones, with some missing. The V and J calls and the clone size are those of that table, but D and trimming were determined from the DNA. The sample lists about 220,000 clones; 82% were seen once. The source is a woman older than 75 with acute or convalescent COVID-19. V is TRBV27 and J is TRBJ1-4; D may be TRBD1 (5 bases). Input material: peripheral blood. CDR3 DNA sequence: TGTGCCAGCAGTTTATTGACAGATGAAAAACTGTTTTTT. Translated, it gives CASSLLTDEKLFF.